One sample yielded the 14 T cell receptor beta chains listed below, sequenced in a study of chemoradiotherapy in HPV16-positive cancers. Using immunoSEQ multiplex PCR, the repertoire was profiled, and TCRdb retains in-frame clones only, with some absent. The sample holds about 8,000 clones; around 80% are singletons and the top ten take around 7.4%. Sampling was carried out from a patient who underwent chemoradiotherapy. The receptors were gathered from a human donor with HPV-associated anogenital cancer.

The chain joins TRBV7-9 to TRBJ2-5, with 10 bases aligning to TRBD2. The J segment lost 9 bases and the V segment lost 1 base, leaving 5 bases of the junction unmatched. Germline values: CDR1 SEHNR, CDR2 FQNEAQ (reference sequence). The CDR3 runs to 14 residues. In nucleotides, the CDR3 is TGTGCCAGCAGCTTAGAGCTAGCGGGGGCAGCCCAGTACTTC. Its translation: CASSLELAGAAQYF.

This clone has a handful of counts. The J gene is TRBJ1-6, the V gene TRBV7-2, with D unresolved. V shed 0 bases and J shed 12 bases, with 9 bases lying between them. Per the germline V gene, CDR1 is SGHTA and CDR2 is FQGNSA. The CDR3 is 13 residues long. The CDR3 sequence is CASSLAGSGPLHF. The CDR3 bases are TGTGCCAGCAGCTTAGCGGGATCCGGACCCCTCCACTTT.

The genes are TRBV14 and TRBJ1-1; TRBD1 aligns across 8 bases. The germline V gene encodes CDR1 SGHDN and CDR2 FVKESK. V shed 8 bases, J shed 8 bases, and the junction held 10 bases outside the gene matches. The CDR3 has 13 residues. CDR3 bases: TGTGCCAGCGACTCAATCGGGACAGGAGAAGCTTTCTTT. This gives the protein CASDSIGTGEAFF.

The J gene is TRBJ1-2, the V gene TRBV5-6, with 8 bases matching TRBD1. There are 16 residues in the CDR3. V trimming: 0 bases; J trimming: 5 bases; junction bases outside the gene matches: 9. Germline CDR1 and CDR2: SGHDT and YYEEEE. CDR3 nucleotides: TGTGCCAGCAGCTTGGTCGCGGACAGGGATGTTTATGGCTACACCTTC. Translating gives CASSLVADRDVYGYTF.

The chain is built from TRBV18 and TRBJ2-3; D is unresolved. Trimming shortened V by 6 bases and J by 6 bases, and 16 bases separated the two germline ends. CDR3 length: 14 residues. Germline CDR1 KGHSH, CDR2 LQKENI. The CDR3 DNA reads TGTGCCAGCTCCCCGCCTGTGGCCGTGGATACGCAGTATTTT. Protein sequence: CASSPPVAVDTQYF.

This rearrangement joins TRBV7-2 to TRBJ2-7; no clear D. With 4 bases removed from V and 1 base from J, the gap between germline ends came to 14 bases. This CDR3 has 15 amino acids. Looked up from germline, CDR1 is SGHTA and CDR2 is FQGNSA. The CDR3 DNA sequence: TGTGCCAGCAGCTCCCGAGTAGCTAGTTCCTACGAGCAGTACTTC. Protein sequence: CASSSRVASSYEQYF. Supplemented by reference TRBV7-2 and TRBJ2-7, the full variable domain reads GAGVSQSPSNKVTEKGKDVELRCDPISGHTALYWYRQSLGQGLEFLIYFQGNSAPDKSGLPSDRFSAERTGGSVSTLTIQRTQQEDSAVYLCASSSRVASSYEQYFGPGTRLTVT.

This clone was counted between two and nine times. The rearrangement joins TRBV2 to TRBJ2-7, with D possibly being TRBD1 or TRBD2 (5 bases each). The germline V gene has CDR1 SNHLY and CDR2 FYNNEI. CDR3 size: 13 residues. The CDR3 nucleotides read TGTGGAAGCGGCCAGGGAGTTCCCTACGAGCAGTACTTC. This gives the protein CGSGQGVPYEQYF.

The chain employs TRBV7-9 and TRBJ2-5; the D is unclear. The CDR3 runs 14 residues. Trimming removed 5 bases at V and 1 base at J, with 11 bases between. Germline CDR1 reads SEHNR; CDR2 reads FQNEAQ (reference sequence). Here the CDR3 reads CASSRSGRQETQYF. The CDR3 DNA follows: TGTGCCAGCAGCCGGAGTGGGCGCCAAGAGACCCAGTACTTC.

This clone has just a few counts. V usage is TRBV27 and J usage is TRBJ1-4; D is unresolved. Germline CDR1 is MNHEY and CDR2 is SMNVEV (reference sequence). This CDR3 contains 15 residues. Trimming removed 1 base from V and 0 bases from J, with 6 bases in between. Here the CDR3 reads CASSLLPPTNEKLFF. The CDR3 region has the DNA TGTGCCAGCAGTTTATTGCCCCCAACTAATGAAAAACTGTTTTTT.

V usage is TRBV5-1 and J usage is TRBJ1-3; D gene ambiguous. Trimming took 0 bases from V and 0 from J, leaving 10 bases between them. This CDR3 has 16 residues. The germline V gene has CDR1 SGHRS and CDR2 YFSETQ. CDR3 DNA sequence: TGCGCCAGCAGCTTGGAAGGGCCGGTCTCTGGAAACACCATATATTTT. Protein product: CASSLEGPVSGNTIYF. The variable domain in full, with the rest retrieved from reference TRBV5-1 and TRBJ1-3, is KAGVTQTPRYLIKTRGQQVTLSCSPISGHRSVSWYQQTPGQGLQFLFEYFSETQRNKGNFPGRFSGRQFSNSRSEMNVSTLELGDSALYLCASSLEGPVSGNTIYFGEGSWLTVV.

This chain links TRBV5-4 with TRBJ1-4; D remains ambiguous. The CDR3 runs to 15 residues. The V gene lost 3 bases and the J gene lost 0 bases, with 9 bases spanning the gap. Germline V CDR1 and CDR2: SGHNT, YYREEE (reference sequence). In DNA form, the CDR3 reads TGTGCCAGCAGCTCCGAATTGGCAACTAATGAAAAACTGTTTTTT. As protein: CASSSELATNEKLFF.

This chain links TRBV30 with TRBJ1-2; D is possibly TRBD1 (5 bases). This CDR3 has 14 amino acids. Looked up from germline, CDR1 is GTSNPN and CDR2 is SVGIG (reference sequence). V lost 4 bases and J lost 2, with 14 bases in between. The CDR3 is CAWTTDFLNYGYTF. CDR3 DNA sequence: TGTGCCTGGACGACAGATTTTTTAAACTATGGCTACACCTTC.

The rearrangement uses TRBV9 and TRBJ2-1; 12 bases fit TRBD2. V was clipped by 4 bases and J by 6 bases; unmatched bases: 8. This CDR3 has 16 residues. In germline, CDR1 is SGDLS, CDR2 YYNGEE. The CDR3 coding sequence is TGTGCCAGCAGCTCCCGGACTAGCGGGACGCGCAATGAGCAGTTCTTC. It encodes CASSSRTSGTRNEQFF.

This clone was seen a handful of times. J is TRBJ1-1 and V is TRBV20-1; no reliable D call. This CDR3 spans 11 amino acids. The V end lost 3 bases, the J end lost 5 bases, and 7 bases lay between the germline ends. Germline CDR1 reads DFQATT; CDR2 reads SNEGSKA (reference sequence). The CDR3 reads CSARGATEAFF. CDR3 in DNA: TGCAGTGCTAGGGGAGCGACTGAAGCTTTCTTT.